Detailed here is one T cell receptor (beta chain). The entry originates in a study of PD-L1 blockade in urothelial cancer. TCRdb's table, derived via immunoSEQ multiplex PCR, lists solely in-frame clones and lacks some. The sample records about 19,000 clones, around 86% being singletons. CDR3 length: 13 amino acids. V lost 11 bases and J 8 bases, leaving 19 bases between the germline ends. Germline V lookup: CDR1 ENHRY, CDR2 SYGVKD. Noted time point: peripheral blood 6 weeks after treatment start. The chain carries TRBV10-3 and TRBJ2-1; weak D call: TRBD2 (5 bases). The receptor comes from a man aged 45-60 years with urothelial cancer. Sequenced here: PBMCs, sampled around atezolizumab (anti-PD-L1) treatment. The CDR3 loop reads CAGSARVEDEQFF. CDR3 coding DNA: TGTGCCGGCTCGGCGCGAGTGGAGGATGAGCAGTTCTTC.